This T cell receptor beta chain was retrieved from a study of shared clonotypes between healthy human individuals. Study summary: Contributing individuals were a couple of females and a few males aged 18 to 49. Each donor contributed plates that comprised three CD4 naive, three CD4 memory, two CD8 naive and one CD8 memory.

Deep-level running was used for the assay. In the study's own analysis: For the immunoSEQ data, sequences were junction-only without quality scores, so filtering differed. Sequencing used immunoSEQ multiplex PCR; TCRdb keeps in-frame clones, though not all of them. V and J calls and clone size are given by that table; D and trimming were obtained from the DNA. The sample holds 1 million to 1.3 million clones, around 78% seen once. This CDR3 has 14 residues. Trimming pared 4 bases from V and 9 bases from J, leaving 16 bases between. Germline lookup yields CDR1 MDHEN and CDR2 SYDVKM. The sequenced sample consisted of memory CD4+ T cells from PBMCs. The subset was: CD45RA-negative fraction. The rearrangement uses TRBV28 and TRBJ2-1; weak D call: TRBD1 (5 bases). This TCR was recovered from a man between 18 and 29 years old in good health. Some clones in this sample may be carry-over from other donors' samples. DNA for the CDR3: TGTGCCAGCAGTTCAGGGAACCGTCTAGGTGAGCAGTTCTTC. Protein sequence: CASSSGNRLGEQFF.